Listed here is a single T cell receptor (beta chain). Its specificity is unknown. The CDR3 contains 12 residues. Trimming pared 4 bases from V and 6 bases from J, leaving 10 bases between. CDR1 SGHVS and CDR2 FQNEAQ come from the germline V gene. These data are taken from a study of cytomegalovirus exposure and HLA in healthy donors. General study results and limits: What was likely a sequencing artifact was a cluster of highly shared sequence variants. Later on, a genetic analysis was performed. It linked a missense variant in DCLRE1C with V- and J-gene trimming of TCR beta.

Both 60 Vbeta primers and 13 Jbeta primers went into the PCR. Profiled with immunoSEQ multiplex PCR; TCRdb holds only in-frame clones, not every one. With around 75,000 clones in the sample, the ten largest clones hold approximately 1.5%. J is TRBJ2-7 and V is TRBV7-8; D remains ambiguous. This clonotype originated in a woman aged 55-70 years in good health and CMV-seronegative. The source material was PBMCs. CDR3 in amino acids: CASSYRVGEQYF. The CDR3 DNA follows: TGTGCCAGCAGCTATCGCGTTGGCGAGCAGTACTTC.